Listed here are 25 T cell receptor beta chains from one sample, sequenced in a study of T cells in Graves' hyperthyroidism and ophthalmopathy. The investigators amplified TCR beta CDR3 regions from RNA transcripts. An initial round of RT-PCR targeting the TCR CDR3 relied on the HTBI primer set. TCRdb passed the multiplex PCR reads through MiXCR, listing each CDR3 protein once. This sample yields hundreds of thousands of distinct CDR3 sequences, of which roughly 14% are seen a single time; around 4.5% belongs to the top ten. Sequencing was carried out using blood. The receptors were gathered from a middle-aged woman with Graves' ophthalmopathy.

This clonotype was picked up many times. V gene TRBV19 combines with J gene TRBJ2-2; TRBD2 matches at 7 bases. J gave up 6 bases and V 5 bases, and 6 bases lay outside the gene matches. Looked up from germline, CDR1 is LNHDA and CDR2 is SQIVND (reference sequence). The CDR3 is 14 amino acids. In DNA, the CDR3 is TGTGCCAGTAGTTCTCGGGGGGAGCCCGGGGAGCTGTTTTTT. Encoded protein: CASSSRGEPGELFF.

This clonotype was recorded many times. The chain recombines TRBV6-5 with TRBJ2-7, with TRBD2 matching over 15 bases. Trimming took 5 bases from V and 2 from J; bases not matched to a gene: 7. This CDR3 contains 17 residues. Germline loops: CDR1 MNHEY, CDR2 SVGAGI. In DNA form, the CDR3 reads TGTGCCAGCAGTCCCGGGACTAGCGGGAGGAGAGCCTACGAGCAGTACTTC. It codes for CASSPGTSGRRAYEQYF.

This clonotype appeared many times. The rearrangement links TRBV20-1 to TRBJ1-5; TRBD1 matches 7 bases. Trimming took 6 bases from V and 5 from J; bases not matched to a gene: 13. There are 15 residues in the CDR3. Germline CDR1 reads DFQATT; CDR2 reads SNEGSKA (reference sequence). This chain's CDR3 is CSARRDRLEDQPQHF. CDR3 DNA: TGCAGTGCGAGAAGGGACAGACTAGAGGATCAGCCCCAGCATTTT.

This clonotype occurred many times. The rearrangement links TRBV7-9 to TRBJ2-5, with D maybe TRBD2 (5 bases). Trimming removed 3 bases at V and 3 bases at J, with 11 bases between. CDR1 is SEHNR, CDR2 FQNEAQ, per germline (reference sequence). The CDR3 sequence is 14 residues long. CDR3 loop: CASSFGGSEETQYF. CDR3 bases: TGTGCCAGCAGCTTTGGAGGTAGCGAAGAGACCCAGTACTTC. Full variable domain (remainder filled in from reference TRBV7-9 and TRBJ2-5): DTGVSQNPRHKITKRGQNVTFRCDPISEHNRLYWYRQTLGQGPEFLTYFQNEAQLEKSRLLSDRFSAERPKGSFSTLEIQRTEQGDSAMYLCASSFGGSEETQYFGPGTRLLVL.

Ten or more counts support this clonotype. The chain has TRBV7-8 and TRBJ2-6; D gene uncertain. The CDR3 totals 16 residues. V lost 8 bases to trimming and J lost 1 base, with 15 bases between them. Germline loops: CDR1 SGHVS, CDR2 FQNEAQ. The DNA for the CDR3 is TGTGCCAGCGGCCACTTTGAAACTTCTGGGGCCAACGTCCTGACTTTC. This sequence encodes CASGHFETSGANVLTF.

This clonotype was observed at least ten times. The chain joins TRBV7-8 to TRBJ1-1, with TRBD1 matching 9 bases. Germline V gene data show CDR1 as SGHVS and CDR2 as FQNEAQ. This CDR3 spans 14 amino acids. The V segment lost 5 bases and the J segment 4 bases; nucleotides outside the gene matches: 5. CDR3 sequence reads: CASSRGTGFTEAFF. As DNA, the CDR3 is TGTGCCAGCAGCCGCGGGACAGGGTTCACTGAAGCTTTCTTT.

This clonotype was seen ten or more times. This sequence joins TRBV6-2 or TRBV6-3 and TRBJ1-5; D gene ambiguous. The germline gives CDR1 MNHEY, CDR2 SVGEGT. V was pared by 5 bases and J by 0 bases, with 8 bases between. The CDR3 has 14 amino acids. DNA of the CDR3: TGTGCCAGCAGTCAGGACCTTAGCAATCAGCCCCAGCATTTT. Its protein product is CASSQDLSNQPQHF.

This clonotype was seen a handful of times. The chain employs TRBV4-1 and TRBJ1-1; D is perhaps TRBD1 (6 bases). This CDR3 is 16 amino acids long. V was cut by 3 bases and J by 5 bases, with 19 bases left in between. CDR1 and CDR2 (germline): MGHRA, YSYEKL. The CDR3 loop reads CASSHWLGGEGTEAFF. CDR3 nucleotides: TGCGCCAGCAGCCATTGGTTGGGGGGCGAGGGGACTGAAGCTTTCTTT.

A few counts support this clonotype. The chain couples TRBV6-5 to TRBJ2-7, with TRBD1 identical over 9 bases. V lost 0 bases and J lost 6; bases outside the gene matches: 3. This CDR3 is 14 amino acids long. The germline V gene has CDR1 MNHEY and CDR2 SVGAGI. The chain's CDR3 is CASSYSPDRGEQYF. DNA of the CDR3: TGTGCCAGCAGTTACTCCCCGGACAGGGGCGAGCAGTACTTC.

This clonotype was observed at least ten times. The chain joins TRBV27 to TRBJ1-2, with D possibly being TRBD1 (5 bases). Germline CDR1 MNHEY, CDR2 SMNVEV (reference sequence). The V end lost 4 bases, the J end lost 6 bases, and 15 bases lay between the germline ends. This CDR3 contains 14 residues. This CDR3 is CASSSGSPWDGYTF. In DNA form, the CDR3 reads TGTGCCAGCAGTTCAGGGAGCCCTTGGGATGGCTACACCTTC.

The table lists this clonotype with many counts. The chain links TRBV6-5 to TRBJ2-7; D gene uncertain. Per the germline V gene, CDR1 is MNHEY and CDR2 is SVGAGI. Trimming stripped 4 bases from V and 6 bases from J, with 19 bases between. The CDR3 consists of 15 residues. In DNA form, the CDR3 reads TGTGCCAGCAGTTCAACCCTACTCCAGGTGGCCGAGCAGTACTTC. Translated: CASSSTLLQVAEQYF.

This clonotype was observed a few times. The chain is built from TRBV3-1 and TRBJ2-5; maybe TRBD2 (6 bases). CDR1 is LGHDT and CDR2 is YNNKEL in the germline V gene (reference sequence). V was shortened by 3 bases and J by 6 bases, with 11 bases between the two germline ends. CDR3 length equals 13 residues. The CDR3 reads CASSHGAGKTQYF. CDR3 DNA sequence: TGTGCCAGCAGCCACGGGGCGGGGAAGACCCAGTACTTC.

The sample holds a few counts of this clonotype. J is TRBJ1-5 and V is TRBV7-3, with TRBD1 matching over 8 bases. Germline V CDR1 and CDR2: SGHTA, FQGTGA. J gave up 3 bases and V 5 bases, and 15 bases lay outside the gene matches. The CDR3 consists of 18 residues. CDR3 coding DNA: TGTGCCAGCAGCCCTTTGGGGCCCCCGGGACAGGTCAATCAGCCCCAGCATTTT. Translated, it gives CASSPLGPPGQVNQPQHF. The full variable domain, completed using reference TRBV7-3 and TRBJ1-5, is GAGVSQTPSNKVTEKGKYVELRCDPISGHTALYWYRQSLGQGPEFLIYFQGTGAADDSGLPNDRFFAVRPEGSVSTLKIQRTERGDSAVYLCASSPLGPPGQVNQPQHFGDGTRLSIL.

The chain joins TRBV5-5 to TRBJ1-5; D gene unclear. The V gene's germline CDR1 is SGHKS and CDR2 YYEKEE (reference sequence). V shed 2 bases and J shed 2 bases, with 11 bases lying between them. The CDR3 consists of 15 residues. CDR3 residues: CASSFASVGNQPQHF. The CDR3 nucleotides read TGTGCCAGCAGCTTCGCAAGCGTAGGCAATCAGCCCCAGCATTTT.

In this sample, this clonotype turned up a few times. For the CDR3, the DNA is TGTGCCAGCAGAACCGGGACAGGGGCGAACACCGGGGAGCTGTTTTTT. The encoded protein is CASRTGTGANTGELFF. This chain links TRBV27 with TRBJ2-2; 10 nucleotides agree with TRBD1. Germline V lookup: CDR1 MNHEY, CDR2 SMNVEV (reference sequence). The V and J ends lost 6 bases and 0 bases, in that order; junction bases with no gene match: 4. The CDR3 extends over 16 amino acids.

This clonotype occurred many times. The chain employs TRBV5-6 and TRBJ1-1; TRBD1 matches 7 bases. The V gene end was trimmed by 0 bases and the J gene end by 6 bases; junction bases not matched to a gene: 5. CDR1 is SGHDT, CDR2 YYEEEE, per germline. The CDR3 has 14 residues. As DNA, the CDR3 is TGTGCCAGCAGCTTGGATGGCAGGGGGGCTGAAGCTTTCTTT. Translating gives CASSLDGRGAEAFF.

The CDR3 sequence is CASSLWLGVKQYF. The CDR3 bases are TGTGCCAGCAGCTTATGGTTGGGCGTCAAGCAGTACTTC. V is TRBV7-2 and J is TRBJ2-7, with D uncertain. The CDR3 spans 13 residues. V lost 2 bases, J lost 8 bases, and 13 bases lay in between. The germline gives CDR1 SGHTA, CDR2 FQGNSA.

The table lists this clonotype with many counts. The chain is built from TRBV19 and TRBJ1-2; unclear D gene. Germline V gene sequence: CDR1 LNHDA, CDR2 SQIVND (reference sequence). The CDR3 loop spans 12 amino acids. V lost 3 bases, J lost 3 bases, and 5 bases lay in between. The CDR3 coding sequence is TGTGCCAGTAGTATCAGATACTATGGCTACACCTTC. Its translation is CASSIRYYGYTF.

A note on this clonotype: Just one base apart from a much larger clone, this may be a read error. The chain uses TRBV19 and TRBJ1-5, with no clear D. Germline V gene sequence: CDR1 LNHDA, CDR2 SQIVND (reference sequence). The CDR3 has 13 residues. The CDR3 DNA is TGTGCCAGTACCCGATCCGGGGATCAGCCCAAGCATTTT. Protein: CASTRSGDQPKHF.

This clonotype was counted at least ten times. This chain connects TRBV20-1 to TRBJ2-3; 9 positions match TRBD2. The CDR3 is 14 residues long. V shed 6 bases and J 1 base; nucleotides not matched to a gene: 5. In germline, CDR1 is DFQATT, CDR2 SNEGSKA (reference sequence). The CDR3 DNA reads as TGCAGTGCGCCACTAGCGGGTGGCACAGATACGCAGTATTTT. Residues: CSAPLAGGTDTQYF.

The rearrangement joins TRBV9 to TRBJ2-2, with 7 bases that match TRBD1. The germline gives CDR1 SGDLS, CDR2 YYNGEE. The CDR3 has 14 residues. V was clipped by 2 bases and J by 4 bases; unmatched bases: 2. The CDR3 spells CASSVAGGTGELFF. The CDR3 nucleotides are TGTGCCAGCAGCGTCGCAGGGGGCACCGGGGAGCTGTTTTTT.

This clonotype was detected ten times or more. The rearrangement uses TRBV7-2 and TRBJ2-2, with 10 bases aligning to TRBD2. J lost 5 bases, V lost 4 bases, and 4 bases had no gene match. This CDR3 has 15 amino acids. Germline values: CDR1 SGHTA, CDR2 FQGNSA. This CDR3 reads CASSSIAGGTGELFF. The DNA for the CDR3 is TGTGCCAGCAGCTCAATAGCGGGAGGTACCGGGGAGCTGTTTTTT.

In this sample, this clonotype turned up many times. The chain uses TRBV20-1 and TRBJ2-7, with 11 bases aligning to TRBD2. V was clipped by 4 bases and J by 2 bases; unmatched bases: 4. Per the germline V gene, CDR1 is DFQATT and CDR2 is SNEGSKA (reference sequence). The CDR3 contains 14 residues. The DNA of the CDR3 is TGCAGTGCTACCGGGACTAGCGGACCCTACGAGCAGTACTTC. It yields the protein CSATGTSGPYEQYF.

This clonotype was observed at least ten times. A much larger clone sits a single nucleotide away, making a read error possible. The chain employs TRBV12-3 or TRBV12-4 and TRBJ1-1, with 8 bases that match TRBD1. Trimming at V came to 6 bases and at J to 1 base, leaving 1 base not matched to a gene. The CDR3 has 13 amino acids. CDR3 nucleotides: TGTGCCAGCAGACAGGGGGGGAACACTGAAGCTTTCTTT. Translating it yields CASRQGGNTEAFF.

V and J are TRBV12-3 or TRBV12-4 and TRBJ1-2; TRBD1 agrees at 12 bases. The V segment lost 5 bases and the J segment 10 bases; nucleotides outside the gene matches: 5. The CDR3 is 13 residues long. CDR3 DNA sequence: TGTGCCAGCAGTCCCGGGACAGGGGGCGTCTACACCTTC. Residues: CASSPGTGGVYTF.